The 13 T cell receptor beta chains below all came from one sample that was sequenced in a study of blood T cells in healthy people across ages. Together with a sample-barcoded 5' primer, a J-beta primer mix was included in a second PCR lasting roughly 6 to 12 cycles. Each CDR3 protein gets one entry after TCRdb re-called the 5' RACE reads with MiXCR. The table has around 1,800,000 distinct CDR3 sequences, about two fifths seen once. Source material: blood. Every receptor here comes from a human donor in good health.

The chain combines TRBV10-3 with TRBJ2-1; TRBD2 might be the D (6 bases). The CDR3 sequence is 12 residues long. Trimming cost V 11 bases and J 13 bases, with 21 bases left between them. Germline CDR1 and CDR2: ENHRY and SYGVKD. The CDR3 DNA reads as TGTGCCGTATCCCGGGAGCGCGAGACCCAGTTCTTC. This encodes CAVSRERETQFF.

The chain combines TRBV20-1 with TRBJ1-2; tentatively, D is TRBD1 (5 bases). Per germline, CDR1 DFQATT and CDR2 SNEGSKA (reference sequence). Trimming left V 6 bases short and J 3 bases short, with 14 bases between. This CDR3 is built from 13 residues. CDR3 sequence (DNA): TGCAGTGCCAACCACCGGGGCTACTATGGCTACACCTTC. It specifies CSANHRGYYGYTF.

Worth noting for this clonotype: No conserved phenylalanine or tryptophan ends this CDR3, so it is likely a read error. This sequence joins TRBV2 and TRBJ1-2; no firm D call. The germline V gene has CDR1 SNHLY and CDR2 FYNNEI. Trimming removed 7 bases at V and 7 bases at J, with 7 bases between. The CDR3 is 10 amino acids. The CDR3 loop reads CASKLVGYTC. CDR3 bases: TGTGCCAGCAAGCTAGTTGGCTACACCTGC.

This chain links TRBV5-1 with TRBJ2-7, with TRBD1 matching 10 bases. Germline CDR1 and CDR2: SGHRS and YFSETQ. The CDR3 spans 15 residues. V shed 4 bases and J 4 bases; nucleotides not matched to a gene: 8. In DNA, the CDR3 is TGCGCCAGCAGCCGATCGACAGGGGGCGAATACGAGCAGTACTTC. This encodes CASSRSTGGEYEQYF.

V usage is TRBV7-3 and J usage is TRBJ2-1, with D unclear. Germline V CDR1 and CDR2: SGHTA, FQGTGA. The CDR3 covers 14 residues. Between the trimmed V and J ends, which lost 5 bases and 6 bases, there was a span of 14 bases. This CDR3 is CASSPLDMSNEQFF. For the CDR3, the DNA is TGTGCCAGCAGCCCCCTGGATATGTCCAATGAGCAGTTCTTC. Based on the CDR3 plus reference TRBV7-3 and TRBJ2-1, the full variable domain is GAGVSQTPSNKVTEKGKYVELRCDPISGHTALYWYRQSLGQGPEFLIYFQGTGAADDSGLPNDRFFAVRPEGSVSTLKIQRTERGDSAVYLCASSPLDMSNEQFFGPGTRLTVL.

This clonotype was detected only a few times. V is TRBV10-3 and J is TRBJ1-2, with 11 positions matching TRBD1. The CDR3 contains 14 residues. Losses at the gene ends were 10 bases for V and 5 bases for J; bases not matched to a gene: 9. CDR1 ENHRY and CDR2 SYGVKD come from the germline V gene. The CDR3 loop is CANSPGQGDYGYTF. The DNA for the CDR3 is TGTGCCAACTCTCCGGGACAGGGGGATTATGGCTACACCTTC.

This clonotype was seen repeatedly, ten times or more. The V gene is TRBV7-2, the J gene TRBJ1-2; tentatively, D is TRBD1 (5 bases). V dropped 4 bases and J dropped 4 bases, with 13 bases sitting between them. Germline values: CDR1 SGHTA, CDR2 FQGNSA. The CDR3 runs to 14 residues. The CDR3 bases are TGTGCCAGCAGCTGGTGGGGCGGGACCTATGGCTACACCTTC. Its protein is CASSWWGGTYGYTF.

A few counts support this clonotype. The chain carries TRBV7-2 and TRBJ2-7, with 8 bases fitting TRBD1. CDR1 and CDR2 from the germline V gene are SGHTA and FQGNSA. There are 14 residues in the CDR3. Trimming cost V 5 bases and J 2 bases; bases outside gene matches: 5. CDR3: CASSTTQGAYEQYF. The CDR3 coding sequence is TGTGCCAGCAGCACAACACAGGGGGCCTACGAGCAGTACTTC. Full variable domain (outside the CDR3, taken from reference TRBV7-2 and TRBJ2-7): GAGVSQSPSNKVTEKGKDVELRCDPISGHTALYWYRQSLGQGLEFLIYFQGNSAPDKSGLPSDRFSAERTGGSVSTLTIQRTQQEDSAVYLCASSTTQGAYEQYFGPGTRLTVT.

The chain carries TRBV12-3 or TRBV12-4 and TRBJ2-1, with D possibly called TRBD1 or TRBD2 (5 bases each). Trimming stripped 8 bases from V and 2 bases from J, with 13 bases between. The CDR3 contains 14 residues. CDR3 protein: CASGTTGPYNEQFF. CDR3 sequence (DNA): TGTGCCAGCGGTACCACGGGACCCTACAATGAGCAGTTCTTC.

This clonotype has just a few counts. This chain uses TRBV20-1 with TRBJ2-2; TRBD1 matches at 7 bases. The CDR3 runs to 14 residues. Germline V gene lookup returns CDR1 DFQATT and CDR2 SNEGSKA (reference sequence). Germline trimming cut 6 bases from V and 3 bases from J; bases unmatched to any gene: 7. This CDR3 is CSAQGDSYTGELFF. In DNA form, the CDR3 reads TGCAGTGCGCAGGGGGACAGCTACACCGGGGAGCTGTTTTTT.

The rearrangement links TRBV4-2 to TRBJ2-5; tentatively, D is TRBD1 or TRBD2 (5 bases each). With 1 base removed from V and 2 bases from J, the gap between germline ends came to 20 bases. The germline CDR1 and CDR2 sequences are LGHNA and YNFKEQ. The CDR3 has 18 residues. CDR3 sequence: CASSQVVGSEGHQETQYF. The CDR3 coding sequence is TGTGCCAGCAGCCAAGTTGTGGGAAGCGAGGGGCATCAAGAGACCCAGTACTTC.

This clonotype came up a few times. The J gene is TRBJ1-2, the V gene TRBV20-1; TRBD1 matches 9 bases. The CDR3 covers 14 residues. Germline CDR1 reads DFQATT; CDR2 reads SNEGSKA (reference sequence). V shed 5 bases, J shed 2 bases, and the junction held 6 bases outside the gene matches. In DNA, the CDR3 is TGCAGTGCTTTCCGGGACAGGGTGAACTATGGCTACACCTTC. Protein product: CSAFRDRVNYGYTF.

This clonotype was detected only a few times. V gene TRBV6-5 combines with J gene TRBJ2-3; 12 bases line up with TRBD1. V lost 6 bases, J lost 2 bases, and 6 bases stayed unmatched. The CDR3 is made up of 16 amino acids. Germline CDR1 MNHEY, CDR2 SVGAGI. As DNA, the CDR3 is TGTGCCAGCAGCTTGGGACAGGGGGCAAACACAGATACGCAGTATTTT. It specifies CASSLGQGANTDTQYF.